These T cell receptor beta chains were read from a single sample in a study of T cells in narcolepsy. TCRdb keeps only in-frame clones here, not all; method: immunoSEQ multiplex PCR. The sample has approximately 31,000 clones, 84% seen once. The sample comprised CD45RA- memory CD4+ T cells from PBMCs. The receptors originated from a human donor with narcolepsy. Both conserved end residues are trimmed from each CDR3.

V gene: TRBV19
J gene: TRBJ1-4
CDR3 length: 12
CDR3 protein: ASSGQSSNEKLF

V gene: TRBV2
J gene: TRBJ1-6
CDR3 length: 13
CDR3 protein: ASSADRGTDSPLH

V gene: TRBV7-3
J gene: TRBJ2-2
CDR3 length: 14
CDR3 protein: ASSPHAAMNTGELF

V gene: TRBV5-8
J gene: TRBJ1-5
CDR3 length: 12
CDR3 protein: ASTFGYSNQPQH

V gene: TRBV7-3
J gene: TRBJ1-3
CDR3 length: 16
CDR3 protein: ASSLRAQGEGSGNTIY

V gene: TRBV7-2
J gene: TRBJ1-1
CDR3 length: 11
CDR3 protein: ASSPSGTGQAF

V gene: TRBV6-1
J gene: TRBJ1-6
CDR3 length: 13
CDR3 protein: ASSLSGGNNSPLH

V gene: TRBV6-6
J gene: TRBJ1-5
CDR3 length: 11
CDR3 protein: ASSYALNQPQH

V gene: TRBV5-4
J gene: TRBJ2-7
CDR3 length: 14
CDR3 protein: ASSFNPPGQGAEQY

V gene: TRBV2
J gene: TRBJ2-1
CDR3 length: 9
CDR3 protein: ASSGILEQF

V gene: TRBV2
J gene: TRBJ2-4
CDR3 length: 11
CDR3 protein: ASSGTSGDIQY

V gene: TRBV28
J gene: TRBJ2-7
CDR3 length: 11
CDR3 protein: ASRETARGEQY

V gene: TRBV5-1
J gene: TRBJ2-1
CDR3 length: 10
CDR3 protein: ASSLARGEQF

V gene: TRBV27
J gene: TRBJ1-4
CDR3 length: 12
CDR3 protein: ASRQGTGYEKLF

V gene: TRBV5-4
J gene: TRBJ1-5
CDR3 length: 10
CDR3 protein: ASSLRDQPQH

V gene: TRBV6-1
J gene: TRBJ1-1
CDR3 length: 15
CDR3 protein: ASSEVRGIGGGTEAF

V gene: TRBV15
J gene: TRBJ1-4
CDR3 length: 11
CDR3 protein: ATSRGQSEKLF

V gene: TRBV4-3
J gene: TRBJ2-5
CDR3 length: 12
CDR3 protein: ASSQSRERETQY

V gene: TRBV6-6
J gene: TRBJ1-2
CDR3 length: 11
CDR3 protein: ASSYGGGYGYT